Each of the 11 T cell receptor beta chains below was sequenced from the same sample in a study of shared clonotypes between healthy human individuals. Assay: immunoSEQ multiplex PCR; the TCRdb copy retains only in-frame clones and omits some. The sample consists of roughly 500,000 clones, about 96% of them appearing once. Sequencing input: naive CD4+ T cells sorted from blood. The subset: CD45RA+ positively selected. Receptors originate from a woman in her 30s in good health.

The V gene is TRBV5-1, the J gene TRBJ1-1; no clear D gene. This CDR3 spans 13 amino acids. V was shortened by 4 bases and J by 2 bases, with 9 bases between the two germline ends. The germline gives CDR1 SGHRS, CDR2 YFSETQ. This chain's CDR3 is CASSLLPNTEAFF. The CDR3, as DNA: TGCGCCAGCAGCCTTCTACCTAACACTGAAGCTTTCTTT.

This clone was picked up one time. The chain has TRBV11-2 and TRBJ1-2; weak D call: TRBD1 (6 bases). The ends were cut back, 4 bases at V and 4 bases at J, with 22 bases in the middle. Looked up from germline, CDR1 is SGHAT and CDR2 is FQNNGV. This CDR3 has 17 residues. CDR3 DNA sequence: TGTGCCAGCAGCTCAAAATTCCGGGACACTATCATCTATGGCTACACCTTC. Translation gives CASSSKFRDTIIYGYTF.

The CDR3 sequence: CATQAGDPSYEQYF. DNA of the CDR3: TGTGCCACCCAGGCGGGGGACCCCTCCTACGAGCAGTACTTC. The chain combines TRBV28 with TRBJ2-5, with 7 bases that match TRBD2. The DNA end lines up better with TRBJ2-7; the J call may be wrong. CDR3 size: 14 residues. Looked up from germline, CDR1 is MDHEN and CDR2 is SYDVKM.

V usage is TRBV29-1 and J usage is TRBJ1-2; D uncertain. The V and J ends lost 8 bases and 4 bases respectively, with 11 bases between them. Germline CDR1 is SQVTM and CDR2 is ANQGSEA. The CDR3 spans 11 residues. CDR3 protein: CSLRTVYGYTF. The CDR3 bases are TGCAGCTTACGGACGGTCTATGGCTACACCTTC.

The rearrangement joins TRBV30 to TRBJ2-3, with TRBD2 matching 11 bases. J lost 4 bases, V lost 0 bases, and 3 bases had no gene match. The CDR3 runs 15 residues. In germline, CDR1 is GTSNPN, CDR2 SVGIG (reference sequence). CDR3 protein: CAWSVLAGVPDTQYF. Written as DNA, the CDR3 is TGTGCCTGGAGTGTACTAGCGGGAGTGCCAGATACGCAGTATTTT.

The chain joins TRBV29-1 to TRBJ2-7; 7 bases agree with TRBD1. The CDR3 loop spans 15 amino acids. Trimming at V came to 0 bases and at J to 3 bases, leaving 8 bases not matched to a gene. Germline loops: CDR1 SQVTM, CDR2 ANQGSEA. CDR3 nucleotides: TGCAGCGTTGAAGAAGGGGTACAGGGGAGCTACGAGCAGTACTTC. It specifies CSVEEGVQGSYEQYF.

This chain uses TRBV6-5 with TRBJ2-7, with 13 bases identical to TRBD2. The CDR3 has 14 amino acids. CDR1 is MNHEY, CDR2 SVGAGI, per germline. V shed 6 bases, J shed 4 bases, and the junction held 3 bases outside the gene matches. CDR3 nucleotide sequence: TGTGCCAGCAGACAGGGACTAGCGGGATACGAGCAGTACTTC. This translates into CASRQGLAGYEQYF.

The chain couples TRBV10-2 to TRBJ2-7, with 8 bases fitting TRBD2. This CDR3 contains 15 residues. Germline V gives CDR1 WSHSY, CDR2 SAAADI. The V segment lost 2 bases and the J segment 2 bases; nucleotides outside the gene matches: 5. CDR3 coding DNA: TGCGCCAGCAGTGAGGAGCGGGAGCATCCCTACGAGCAGTACTTC. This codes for CASSEEREHPYEQYF.

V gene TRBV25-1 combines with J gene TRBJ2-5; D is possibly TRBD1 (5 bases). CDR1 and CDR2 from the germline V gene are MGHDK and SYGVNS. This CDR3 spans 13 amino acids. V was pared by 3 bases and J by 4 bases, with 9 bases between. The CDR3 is CASSEGRRETQYF. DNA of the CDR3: TGTGCCAGCAGTGAGGGGCGGCGAGAGACCCAGTACTTC.

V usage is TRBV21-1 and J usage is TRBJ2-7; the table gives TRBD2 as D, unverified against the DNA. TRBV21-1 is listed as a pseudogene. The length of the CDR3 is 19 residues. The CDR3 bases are TGTGCCAGCAGCCTAAATGCTGGACTTCTAGCGGGAGACGGTAACGAGCAGTACTTC. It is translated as CASSLNAGLLAGDGNEQYF.

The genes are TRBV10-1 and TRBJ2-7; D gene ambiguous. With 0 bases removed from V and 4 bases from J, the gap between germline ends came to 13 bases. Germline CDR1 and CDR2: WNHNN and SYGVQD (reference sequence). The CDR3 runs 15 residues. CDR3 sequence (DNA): TGCGCCAGCAGTGAGTCTGCTCTCGCCGGTTACGAGCAGTACTTC. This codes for CASSESALAGYEQYF.